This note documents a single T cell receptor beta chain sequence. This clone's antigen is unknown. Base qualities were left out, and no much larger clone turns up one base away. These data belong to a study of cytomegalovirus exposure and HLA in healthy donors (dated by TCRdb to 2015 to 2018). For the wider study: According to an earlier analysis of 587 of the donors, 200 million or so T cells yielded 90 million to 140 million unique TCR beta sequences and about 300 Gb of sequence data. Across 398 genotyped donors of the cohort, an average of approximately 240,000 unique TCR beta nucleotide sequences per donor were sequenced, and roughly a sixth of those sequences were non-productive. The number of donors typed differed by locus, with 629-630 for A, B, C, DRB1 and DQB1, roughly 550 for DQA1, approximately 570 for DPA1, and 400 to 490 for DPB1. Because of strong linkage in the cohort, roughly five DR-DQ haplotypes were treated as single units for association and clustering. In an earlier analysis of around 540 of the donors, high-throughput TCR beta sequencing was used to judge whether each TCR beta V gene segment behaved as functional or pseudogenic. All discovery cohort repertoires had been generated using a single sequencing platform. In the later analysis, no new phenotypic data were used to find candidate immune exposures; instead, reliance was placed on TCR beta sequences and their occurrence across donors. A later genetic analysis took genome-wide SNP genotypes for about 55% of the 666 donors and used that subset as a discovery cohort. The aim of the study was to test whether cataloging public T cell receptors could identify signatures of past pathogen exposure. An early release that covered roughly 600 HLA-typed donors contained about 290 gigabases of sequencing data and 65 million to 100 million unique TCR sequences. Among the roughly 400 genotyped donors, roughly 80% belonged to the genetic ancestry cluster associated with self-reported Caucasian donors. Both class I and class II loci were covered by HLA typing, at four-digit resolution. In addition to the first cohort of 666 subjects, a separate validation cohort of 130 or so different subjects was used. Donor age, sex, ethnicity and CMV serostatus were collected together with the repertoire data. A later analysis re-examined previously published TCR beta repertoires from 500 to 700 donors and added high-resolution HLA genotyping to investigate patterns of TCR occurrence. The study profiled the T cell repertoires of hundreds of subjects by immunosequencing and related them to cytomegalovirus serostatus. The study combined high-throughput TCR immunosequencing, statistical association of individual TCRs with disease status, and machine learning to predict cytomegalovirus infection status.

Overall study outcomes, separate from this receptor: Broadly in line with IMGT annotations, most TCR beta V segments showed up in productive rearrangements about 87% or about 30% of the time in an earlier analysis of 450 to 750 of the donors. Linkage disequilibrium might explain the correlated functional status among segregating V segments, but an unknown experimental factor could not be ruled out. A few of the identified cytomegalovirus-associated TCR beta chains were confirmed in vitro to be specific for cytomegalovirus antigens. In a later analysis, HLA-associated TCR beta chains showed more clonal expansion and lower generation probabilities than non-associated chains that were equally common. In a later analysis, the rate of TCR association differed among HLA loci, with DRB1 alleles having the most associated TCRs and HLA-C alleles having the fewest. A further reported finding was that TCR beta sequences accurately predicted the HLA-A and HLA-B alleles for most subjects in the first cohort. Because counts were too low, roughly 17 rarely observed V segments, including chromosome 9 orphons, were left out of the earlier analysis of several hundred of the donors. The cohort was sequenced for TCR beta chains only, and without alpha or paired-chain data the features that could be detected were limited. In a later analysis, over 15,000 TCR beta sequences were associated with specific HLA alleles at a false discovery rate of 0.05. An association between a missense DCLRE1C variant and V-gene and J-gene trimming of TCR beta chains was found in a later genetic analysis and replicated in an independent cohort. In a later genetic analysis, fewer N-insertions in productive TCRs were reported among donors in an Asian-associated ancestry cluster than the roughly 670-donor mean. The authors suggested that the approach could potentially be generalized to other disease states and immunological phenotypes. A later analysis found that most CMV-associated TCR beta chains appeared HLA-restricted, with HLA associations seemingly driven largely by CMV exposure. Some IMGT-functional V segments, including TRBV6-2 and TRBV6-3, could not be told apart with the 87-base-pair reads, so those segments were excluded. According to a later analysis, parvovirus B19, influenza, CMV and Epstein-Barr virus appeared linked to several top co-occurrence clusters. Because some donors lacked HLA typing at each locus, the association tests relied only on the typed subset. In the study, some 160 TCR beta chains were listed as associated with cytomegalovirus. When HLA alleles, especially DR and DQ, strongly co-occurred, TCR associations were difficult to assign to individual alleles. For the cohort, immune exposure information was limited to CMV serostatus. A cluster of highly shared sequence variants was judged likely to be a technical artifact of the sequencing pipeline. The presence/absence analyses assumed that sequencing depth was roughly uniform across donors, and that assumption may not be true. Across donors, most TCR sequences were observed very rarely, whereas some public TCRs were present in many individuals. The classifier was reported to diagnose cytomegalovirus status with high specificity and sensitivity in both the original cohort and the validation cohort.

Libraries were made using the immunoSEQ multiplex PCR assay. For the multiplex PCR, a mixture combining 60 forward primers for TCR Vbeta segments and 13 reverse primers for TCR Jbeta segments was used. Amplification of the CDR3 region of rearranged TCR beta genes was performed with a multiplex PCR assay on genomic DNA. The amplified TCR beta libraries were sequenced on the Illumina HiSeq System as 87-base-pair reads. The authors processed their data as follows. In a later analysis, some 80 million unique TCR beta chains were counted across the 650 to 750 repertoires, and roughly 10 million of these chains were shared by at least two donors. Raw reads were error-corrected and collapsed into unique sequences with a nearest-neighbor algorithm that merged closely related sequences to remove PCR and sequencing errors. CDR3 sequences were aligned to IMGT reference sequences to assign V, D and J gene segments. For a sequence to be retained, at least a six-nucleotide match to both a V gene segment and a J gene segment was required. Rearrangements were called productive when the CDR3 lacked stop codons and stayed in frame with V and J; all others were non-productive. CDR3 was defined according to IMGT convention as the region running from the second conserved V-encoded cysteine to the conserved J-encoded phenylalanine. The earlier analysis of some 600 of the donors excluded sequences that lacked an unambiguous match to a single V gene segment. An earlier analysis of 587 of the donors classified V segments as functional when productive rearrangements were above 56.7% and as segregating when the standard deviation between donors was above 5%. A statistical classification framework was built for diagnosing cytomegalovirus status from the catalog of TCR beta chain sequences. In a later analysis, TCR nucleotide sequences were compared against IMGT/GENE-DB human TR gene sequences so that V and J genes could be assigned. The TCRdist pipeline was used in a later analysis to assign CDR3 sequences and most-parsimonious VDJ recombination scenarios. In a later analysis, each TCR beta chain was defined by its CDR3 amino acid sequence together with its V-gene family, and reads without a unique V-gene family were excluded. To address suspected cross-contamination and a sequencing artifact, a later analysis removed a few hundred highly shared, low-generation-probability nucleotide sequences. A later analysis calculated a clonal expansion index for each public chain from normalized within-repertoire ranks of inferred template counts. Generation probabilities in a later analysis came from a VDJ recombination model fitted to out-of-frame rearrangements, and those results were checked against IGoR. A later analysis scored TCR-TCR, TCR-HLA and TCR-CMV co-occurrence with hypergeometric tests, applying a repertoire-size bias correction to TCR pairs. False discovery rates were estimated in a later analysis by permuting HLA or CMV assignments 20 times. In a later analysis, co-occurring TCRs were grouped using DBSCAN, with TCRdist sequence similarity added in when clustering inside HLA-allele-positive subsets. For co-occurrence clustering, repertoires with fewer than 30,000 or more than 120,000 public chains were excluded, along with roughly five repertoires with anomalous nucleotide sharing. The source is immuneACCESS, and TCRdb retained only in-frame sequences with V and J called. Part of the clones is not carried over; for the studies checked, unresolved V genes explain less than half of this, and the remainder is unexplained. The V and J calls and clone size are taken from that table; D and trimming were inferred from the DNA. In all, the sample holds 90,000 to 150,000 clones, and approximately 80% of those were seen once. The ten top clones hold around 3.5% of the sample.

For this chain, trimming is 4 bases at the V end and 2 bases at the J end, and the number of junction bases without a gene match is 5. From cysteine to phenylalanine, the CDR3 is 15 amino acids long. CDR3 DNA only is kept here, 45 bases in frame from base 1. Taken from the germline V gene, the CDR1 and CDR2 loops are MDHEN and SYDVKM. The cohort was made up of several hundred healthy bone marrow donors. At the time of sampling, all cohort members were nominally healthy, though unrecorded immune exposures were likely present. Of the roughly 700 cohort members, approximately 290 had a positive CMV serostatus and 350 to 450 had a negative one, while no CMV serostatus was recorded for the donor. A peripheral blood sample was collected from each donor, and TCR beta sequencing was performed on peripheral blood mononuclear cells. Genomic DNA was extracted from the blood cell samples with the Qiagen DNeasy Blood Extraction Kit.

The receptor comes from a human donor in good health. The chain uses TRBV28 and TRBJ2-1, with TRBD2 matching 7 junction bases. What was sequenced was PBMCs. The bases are TGTGCCAGCAGTTCGGGGGGAGGCGCCTACAATGAGCAGTTCTTC. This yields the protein CASSSGGGAYNEQFF.